In its sample, the clone carrying this T cell receptor beta chain was seen a few times. What it binds is not known. The source of the sample is a study of T cells after yellow fever vaccination. The CDR3 runs to 18 residues. Germline lookup yields CDR1 MGHRA and CDR2 YSYEKL. V gave up 0 bases and J gave up 1 base, with 15 bases separating them. Study-wide points: Although most clonotypes did not, a small share appeared in both CD4 and CD8 compartments. Post-booster samples contained most primary-vaccination clones (around 95% CD4, around 88% CD8).

TCR cDNA, made by 5'RACE template switching, carried an added universal primer site and UMIs. MiXCR, run by TCRdb on the 5' RACE reads, gives a single entry per CDR3 protein. The sample lists 400,000 or so distinct CDR3 sequences, around a tenth occurring once. This TCR derives from a man between 18 and 29 years old who received the YFV17D yellow fever vaccine. The chain recombines TRBV4-1 with TRBJ2-2, with D perhaps matching TRBD1 (5 bases). The source material was PBMCs, sampled on the day of the first yellow fever vaccination. CDR3: CASSQEPYRSRNTGELFF. In DNA form, the CDR3 reads TGCGCCAGCAGCCAAGAGCCCTACAGGAGTCGGAACACCGGGGAGCTGTTTTTT.